This T cell receptor beta chain appears in the sequencing data of a study of shared clonotypes between healthy human individuals. Broader study findings: In the sorted subsets, rarefaction showed sequencing was incomplete despite large depth. Estimated clonotype richness was generally higher in naive than memory subsets.

As concerns this clone: What it binds is unknown.

Several immunoSEQ plates held equal portions of the genomic DNA taken from each subset. In the sorted-subset replicate PCRs, around 200 ng DNA, around 30,000 T cell genomes, was used. The table came from immunoSEQ multiplex PCR; TCRdb's copy has only in-frame clones and leaves some out. The data contain some 500,000 clones, about 96% of them singletons. V dropped 4 bases and J dropped 5 bases, with 21 bases sitting between them. Germline lookup yields CDR1 SGHVS and CDR2 FNYEAQ. The CDR3 spans 17 residues. The receptor was isolated from a woman aged 25 to 45 in good health. The chain combines TRBV7-6 with TRBJ2-1; D is possibly TRBD1 or TRBD2 (5 bases each). Sequencing input: naive CD4+ T cells sorted from blood. Subset noted: CD45RA+ positively selected. CDR3 in amino acids: CASSSRPGPQIDNEQFF. The DNA of the CDR3 is TGTGCCAGCAGCTCCAGGCCGGGACCACAGATTGACAATGAGCAGTTCTTC. Drawing the rest from reference TRBV7-6 and TRBJ2-1, the complete variable domain is GAGVSQSPRYKVTKRGQDVALRCDPISGHVSLYWYRQALGQGPEFLTYFNYEAQQDKSGLPNDRFSAERPEGSISTLTIQRTEQRDSAMYRCASSSRPGPQIDNEQFFGPGTRLTVL.